This section outlines one T cell receptor (beta chain) sequence together with its context. No antigen is known for it. All donors participated as healthy donors of bone marrow. This record belongs to a study of cytomegalovirus exposure and HLA in healthy donors. General observations from the study: In a later analysis, HLA-associated beta chains showed higher expansion and lower generation probabilities than comparable chains.

The PCR was carried out with 60 Vbeta primers and 13 Jbeta primers. Data came from immunoSEQ multiplex PCR; TCRdb stores just in-frame clones and leaves some out. The sample has approximately 150,000 clones; 68% are singletons. Germline values: CDR1 MNHEY, CDR2 SVGAGI. Trimming pared 6 bases from V and 4 bases from J, leaving 16 bases between. The CDR3 is made up of 14 amino acids. The chain recombines TRBV6-5 with TRBJ2-7; possible D gene TRBD1, 6 bases. The source is a young man in good health and CMV-seropositive. The material sequenced was PBMCs. The CDR3 sequence is CASSPRGMRYEQYF. The DNA of the CDR3 is TGTGCCAGCAGCCCCAGGGGCATGCGATACGAGCAGTACTTC.